The sequence of this TCR beta chain was determined in a study of blood T cell repertoires in COVID-19. In the study overall: Donors in the United States, Italy and Spain gave samples during acute or convalescent COVID-19.

Everyone who took part was roughly 18 to 95 years old, and they came from 20 to 25 US areas. In the study's own analysis: Reference gene primers were amplified, and this amplification served to estimate nucleated cell counts. The protocol was immunoSEQ multiplex PCR, while the TCRdb copy is restricted to in-frame clones and leaves out a portion. V and J calls and clone size are those listed in that table; D and trimming were worked out from the DNA. The table records some 350,000 clones, 87% of them present only once. The CDR3 sequence is 17 residues long. CDR1 SGHDT and CDR2 YYEEEE come from the germline V gene. After removal of 3 bases from V and 8 bases from J, the junction contained 19 bases not matched to a gene.

The sequencing input was PBMCs or T cells enriched from blood (not recorded which). The gene calls are TRBV5-6 and TRBJ1-2; 7 bases match TRBD1. This TCR came from a woman in her twenties or thirties who had recovered from COVID-19. The CDR3 nucleotides are TGTGCCAGCAGCTCTGGGACAGTGGGTCTTCTTTTAGGAGGCTACACCTTC. Translated, it gives CASSSGTVGLLLGGYTF.